The entry below describes one TCR beta chain. This entry belongs to a study of shared clonotypes between healthy human individuals. Splitting of each subset's genomic DNA was done evenly across several immunoSEQ plates. Sorted-subset replicate PCRs used approximately 190 ng of genomic DNA. This amount corresponded to 30,000 to 35,000 T cell genomes. How the authors handled the data: ImmunoSEQ junction-only sequences lacked quality scores, so their filtering differed. TCRdb keeps only in-frame clones here, not all; method: immunoSEQ multiplex PCR. D and trimming were read from the DNA, whereas the V and J calls and clone size are those reported in that table. The data hold 2,100,000 or so clones, with approximately 94% observed a single time. This TCR derives from a man younger than 30 in good health. The specimen was naive CD4+ T cells sorted from blood. The subset was: CD45RA+ positively selected.

The CDR3 DNA follows: TGCGCCAGCAGCTCTGGGGCCACTACTGCTTCCTACGAGCAGTACTTC. Amino acids: CASSSGATTASYEQYF. The chain is built from TRBV5-1 and TRBJ2-7; D may be TRBD1 (5 bases). The CDR3 is 16 residues long. Germline V lookup: CDR1 SGHRS, CDR2 YFSETQ. V was shortened by 3 bases and J by 1 base, with 17 bases between the two germline ends.